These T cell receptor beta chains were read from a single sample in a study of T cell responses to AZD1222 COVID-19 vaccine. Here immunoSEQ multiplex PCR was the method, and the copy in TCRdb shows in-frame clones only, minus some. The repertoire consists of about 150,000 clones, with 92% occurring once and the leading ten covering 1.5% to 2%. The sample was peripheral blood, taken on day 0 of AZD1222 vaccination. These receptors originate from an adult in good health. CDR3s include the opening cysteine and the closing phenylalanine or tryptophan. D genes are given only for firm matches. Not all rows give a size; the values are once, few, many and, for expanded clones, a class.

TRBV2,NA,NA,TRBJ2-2,CASSEYRGSTGELFF,TGTGCCAGCAGTGAATACCGCGGAAGCACCGGGGAGCTGTTTTTT
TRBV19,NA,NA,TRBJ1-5,CASSGGPSNQPQHF,TGTGCCAGTAGTGGGGGGCCGAGCAATCAGCCCCAGCATTTT
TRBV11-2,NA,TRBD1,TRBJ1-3,CASSRQGAVGNTIYF,TGTGCCAGCAGCCGACAGGGGGCAGTTGGAAACACCATATATTTT
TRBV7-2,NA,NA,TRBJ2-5,CASSLQWGRETQYF,TGTGCCAGCAGCTTACAATGGGGGCGGGAGACCCAGTACTTC
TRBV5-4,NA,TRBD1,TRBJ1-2,CASSGDRGGGYTF,TGTGCCAGCAGCGGGGACAGGGGCGGTGGCTACACCTTC
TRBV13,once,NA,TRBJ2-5,CASSLGGRETQYF,TGTGCCAGCAGCTTAGGCGGTAGAGAGACCCAGTACTTC
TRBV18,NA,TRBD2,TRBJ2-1,CASSPAPLAGGRNEQFF,TGTGCCAGCTCACCCGCCCCACTAGCGGGGGGGCGGAATGAGCAGTTCTTC
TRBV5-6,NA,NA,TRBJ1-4,CASSRIQGKNEKLFF,TGTGCCAGCAGCCGCATTCAGGGGAAAAATGAAAAACTGTTTTTT
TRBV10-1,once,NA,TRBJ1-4,CDTPRGANEKLFF,TGCGACACGCCACGCGGGGCTAATGAAAAACTGTTTTTT
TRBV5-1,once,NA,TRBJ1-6,CASSRQDRSPLHF,TGCGCCAGCAGTAGACAGGATCGTTCACCCCTCCACTTT
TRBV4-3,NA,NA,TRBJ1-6,CASSQAEGVGNSPLHF,TGCGCCAGCAGCCAAGCGGAGGGGGTTGGTAATTCACCCCTCCACTTT
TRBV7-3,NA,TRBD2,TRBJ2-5,CASSSERTSLGTQYF,TGTGCCAGCAGCTCCGAACGGACTAGCTTAGGGACCCAGTACTTC
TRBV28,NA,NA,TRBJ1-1,CASRRGGGNTEAFF,TGTGCCAGCAGGAGGGGTGGCGGGAACACTGAAGCTTTCTTT
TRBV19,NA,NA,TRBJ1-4,CASSILSSDGRGEKLFF,TGTGCCAGTAGTATATTAAGCTCCGACGGGCGCGGCGAAAAACTGTTTTTT
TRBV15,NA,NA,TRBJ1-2,CATSRGLRVRGYTF,TGTGCCACCAGCAGAGGCCTCAGGGTACGGGGCTACACCTTC
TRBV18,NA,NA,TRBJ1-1,CASSPETPPGEGAFF,TGTGCCAGCTCACCCGAGACCCCCCCCGGGGAAGGAGCTTTCTTT
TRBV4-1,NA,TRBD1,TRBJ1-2,CASSQGNTGGYGYTF,TGCGCCAGCAGCCAAGGTAACACAGGGGGCTATGGCTACACCTTC
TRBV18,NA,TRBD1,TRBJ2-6,CASSPGSGGQGAPSSGANVLTF,TGTGCCAGCTCACCAGGTTCGGGCGGACAGGGGGCCCCCTCGTCTGGGGCCAACGTCCTGACTTTC
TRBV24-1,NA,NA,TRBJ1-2,CATSDLLGRGYTF,TGTGCCACCAGTGATTTGTTGGGGAGGGGCTACACCTTC
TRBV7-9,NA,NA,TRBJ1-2,CASSLAVRDGYTF,TGTGCCAGCAGCTTAGCCGTTCGGGATGGCTACACCTTC
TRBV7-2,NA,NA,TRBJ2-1,CASTPAVFSYNEQFF,TGTGCCAGCACCCCTGCCGTCTTTTCCTACAATGAGCAGTTCTTC
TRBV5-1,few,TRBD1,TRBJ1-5,CASSLQGASNQPQHF,TGCGCCAGCAGCTTGCAGGGGGCGAGCAATCAGCCCCAGCATTTT
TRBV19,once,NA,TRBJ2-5,CASSRDSQETQYF,TGTGCCAGTTCCCGGGACTCACAAGAGACCCAGTACTTC
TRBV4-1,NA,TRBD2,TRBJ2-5,CASSHLPTSGVSETQYF,TGCGCCAGCAGCCACCTTCCCACTAGCGGGGTAAGCGAGACCCAGTACTTC
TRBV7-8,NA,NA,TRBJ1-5,CASSFQGGQPQHF,TGTGCCAGCAGCTTCCAGGGCGGTCAGCCCCAGCATTTT
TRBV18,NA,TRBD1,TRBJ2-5,CASSLDRGAETQYF,TGTGCCAGCTCACTCGACAGGGGAGCAGAGACCCAGTACTTC
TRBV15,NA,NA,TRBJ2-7,CATSRGGEDYYEQYF,TGTGCCACCAGCAGAGGGGGTGAAGATTACTACGAGCAGTACTTC
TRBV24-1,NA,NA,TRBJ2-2,CATSDFTSGASGELFF,TGTGCCACCAGTGATTTTACGTCCGGGGCGAGCGGGGAGCTGTTTTTT
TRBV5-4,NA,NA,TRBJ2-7,CASSIGLSYEQYF,TGTGCCAGCAGCATCGGGCTTTCCTACGAGCAGTACTTC